The present entry profiles one TCR beta chain with its context. Its antigen is currently unknown. The data are from a study of blood T cells in healthy people across ages. Study-wide points: Diversity of TCR beta correlated strongly with naive T cell percentage. Across the age range, TCR beta diversity per million T cells fell in a roughly linear way. Expanded clonotype changes were possibly confounded by unknown donor CMV status.

Each donor was a healthy Caucasian individual from Russia, aged roughly 6 to 90. The second PCR ran about 6 to 12 cycles with a sample-barcoded 5' primer and J-beta primers. TCRdb re-called the 5' RACE reads through MiXCR, storing one row per CDR3 protein. The sample lists about 970,000 distinct CDR3 sequences, roughly half occurring once. There are 16 residues in the CDR3. The V and J ends lost 4 bases and 3 bases, in that order; junction bases with no gene match: 11. Germline CDR1 is LGHDT and CDR2 is YNNKEL (reference sequence). This TCR came from a woman aged 60-75 years in good health. Sequences were obtained from blood. The rearrangement joins TRBV3-1 to TRBJ2-7; 8 bases fit TRBD2. Written as DNA, the CDR3 is TGTGCCAGCAGCCCCAGGGATTACGCGGGGGGCTACGAGCAGTACTTC. Translation gives CASSPRDYAGGYEQYF.